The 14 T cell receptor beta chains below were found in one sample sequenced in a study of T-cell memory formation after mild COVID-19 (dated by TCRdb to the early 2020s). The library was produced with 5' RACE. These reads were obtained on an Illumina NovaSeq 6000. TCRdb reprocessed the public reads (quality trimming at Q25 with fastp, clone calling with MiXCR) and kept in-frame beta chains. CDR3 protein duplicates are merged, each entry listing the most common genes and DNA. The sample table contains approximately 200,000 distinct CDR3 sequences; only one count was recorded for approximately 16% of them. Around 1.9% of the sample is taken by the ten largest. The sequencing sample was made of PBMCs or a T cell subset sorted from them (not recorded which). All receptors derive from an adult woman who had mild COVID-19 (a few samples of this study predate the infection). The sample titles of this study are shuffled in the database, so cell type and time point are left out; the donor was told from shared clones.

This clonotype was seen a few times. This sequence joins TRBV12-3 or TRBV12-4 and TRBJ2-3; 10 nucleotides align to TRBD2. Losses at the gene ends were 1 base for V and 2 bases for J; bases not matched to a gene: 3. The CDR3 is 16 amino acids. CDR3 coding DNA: TGTGCCAGCAGTTTAGGGACTAGCGGATACACAGATACGCAGTATTTT. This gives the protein CASSLGTSGYTDTQYF.

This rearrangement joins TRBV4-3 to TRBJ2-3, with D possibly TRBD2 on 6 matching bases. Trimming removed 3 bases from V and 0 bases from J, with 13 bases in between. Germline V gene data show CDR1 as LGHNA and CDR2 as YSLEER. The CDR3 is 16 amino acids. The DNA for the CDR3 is TGCGCCAGCAGCCAGGATCCGGGACTTAGCACAGATACGCAGTATTTT. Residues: CASSQDPGLSTDTQYF.

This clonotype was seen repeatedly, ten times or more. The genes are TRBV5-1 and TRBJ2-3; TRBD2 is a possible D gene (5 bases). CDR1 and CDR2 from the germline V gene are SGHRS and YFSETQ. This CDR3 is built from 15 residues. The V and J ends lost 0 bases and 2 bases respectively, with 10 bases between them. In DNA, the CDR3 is TGCGCCAGCAGCTTGGCCGGGATGAACACAGATACGCAGTATTTT. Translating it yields CASSLAGMNTDTQYF. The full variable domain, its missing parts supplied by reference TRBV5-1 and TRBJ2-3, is KAGVTQTPRYLIKTRGQQVTLSCSPISGHRSVSWYQQTPGQGLQFLFEYFSETQRNKGNFPGRFSGRQFSNSRSEMNVSTLELGDSALYLCASSLAGMNTDTQYFGPGTRLTVL.

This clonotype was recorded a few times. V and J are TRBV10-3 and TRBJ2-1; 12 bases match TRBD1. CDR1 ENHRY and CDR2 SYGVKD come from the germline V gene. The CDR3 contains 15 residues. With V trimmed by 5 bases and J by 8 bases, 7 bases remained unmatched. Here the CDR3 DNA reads TGTGCCATCAGTCCCCGGGACAGGGGGCTCTATGAGCAGTTCTTC. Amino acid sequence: CAISPRDRGLYEQFF.

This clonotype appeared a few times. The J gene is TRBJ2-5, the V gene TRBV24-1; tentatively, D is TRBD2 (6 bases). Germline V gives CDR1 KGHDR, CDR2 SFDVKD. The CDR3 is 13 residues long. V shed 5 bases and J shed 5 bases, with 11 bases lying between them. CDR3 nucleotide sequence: TGTGCCACCAGTGTAGGCCGGGAGGAGACCCAGTACTTC. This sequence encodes CATSVGREETQYF.

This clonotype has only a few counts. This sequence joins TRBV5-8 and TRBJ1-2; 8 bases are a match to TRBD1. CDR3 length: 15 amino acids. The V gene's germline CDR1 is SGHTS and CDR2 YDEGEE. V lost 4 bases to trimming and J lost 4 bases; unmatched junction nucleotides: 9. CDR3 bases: TGTGCCAGCAGCCCAGGACAGGGATTGGGCTATGGCTACACCTTC. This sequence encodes CASSPGQGLGYGYTF. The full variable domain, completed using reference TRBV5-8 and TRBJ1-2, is EAGVTQSPTHLIKTRGQQATLRCSPISGHTSVYWYQQALGLGLQFLLWYDEGEERNRGNFPPRFSGRQFPNYSSELNVNALELEDSALYLCASSPGQGLGYGYTFGSGTRLTVV.

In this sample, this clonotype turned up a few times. CDR3 in DNA: TGCAGCGTTGGAGTATGGGACAATGAGCAGTTCTTC. Its translation is CSVGVWDNEQFF. The V and J genes are TRBV29-1 and TRBJ2-1, with D uncertain. In germline, CDR1 is SQVTM, CDR2 ANQGSEA. CDR3 size: 12 residues. Deletions cut 4 bases from V and 5 bases from J, with 9 bases between.

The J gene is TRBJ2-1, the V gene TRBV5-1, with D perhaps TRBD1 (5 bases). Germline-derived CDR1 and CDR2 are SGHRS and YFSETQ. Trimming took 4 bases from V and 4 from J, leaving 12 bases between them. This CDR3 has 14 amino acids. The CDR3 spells CASSLSTGYNEQFF. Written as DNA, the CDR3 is TGCGCCAGCAGCCTATCAACAGGTTACAATGAGCAGTTCTTC.

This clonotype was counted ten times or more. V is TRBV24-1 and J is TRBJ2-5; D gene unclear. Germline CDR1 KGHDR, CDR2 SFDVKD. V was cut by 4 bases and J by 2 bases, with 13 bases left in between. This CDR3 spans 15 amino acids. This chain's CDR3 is CATSDSRRFQETQYF. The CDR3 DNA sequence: TGTGCCACCAGTGACTCCCGACGGTTTCAAGAGACCCAGTACTTC.

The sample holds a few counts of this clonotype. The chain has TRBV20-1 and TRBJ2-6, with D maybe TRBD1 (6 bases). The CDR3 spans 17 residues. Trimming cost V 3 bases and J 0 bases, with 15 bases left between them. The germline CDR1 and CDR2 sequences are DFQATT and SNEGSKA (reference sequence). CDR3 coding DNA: TGCAGTGCTAGGGCCCGGACAGTAGGCTCTGGGGCCAACGTCCTGACTTTC. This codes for CSARARTVGSGANVLTF.

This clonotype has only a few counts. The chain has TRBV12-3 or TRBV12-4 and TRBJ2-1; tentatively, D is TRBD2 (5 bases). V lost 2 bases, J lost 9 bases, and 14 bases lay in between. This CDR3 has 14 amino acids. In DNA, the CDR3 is TGTGCCAGCAGTTTATTGGGGTGGAGCGGTGAGCAGTTCTTC. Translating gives CASSLLGWSGEQFF.

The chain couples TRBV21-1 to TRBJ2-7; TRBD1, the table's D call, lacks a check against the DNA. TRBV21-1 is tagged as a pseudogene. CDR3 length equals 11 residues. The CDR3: CASSSTGVQYF. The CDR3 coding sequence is TGTGCCAGCAGCAGTACAGGGGTGCAGTACTTC.

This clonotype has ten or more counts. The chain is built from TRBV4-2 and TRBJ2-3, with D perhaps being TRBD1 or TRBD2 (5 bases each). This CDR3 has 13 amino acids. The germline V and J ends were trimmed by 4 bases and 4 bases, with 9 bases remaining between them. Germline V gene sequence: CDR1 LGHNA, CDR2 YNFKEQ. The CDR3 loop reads CASSPQGADTQYF. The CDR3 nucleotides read TGTGCCAGCAGCCCGCAGGGAGCAGATACGCAGTATTTT.

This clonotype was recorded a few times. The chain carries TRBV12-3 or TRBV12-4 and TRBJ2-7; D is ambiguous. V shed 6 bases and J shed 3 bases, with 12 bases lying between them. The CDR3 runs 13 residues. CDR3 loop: CASRSGRYYEQYF. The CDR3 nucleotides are TGTGCCAGCAGATCAGGACGGTACTACGAGCAGTACTTC.